This TCR beta chain stems from a study of metastatic and nonmetastatic thyroid tumors. TCRdb used MiXCR to call clones anew from the PCR reads. The sample holds approximately 30,000 clones, around 30% seen once. Patients had received no treatment of any kind before thyroid surgery. Germline-derived CDR1 and CDR2 are DFQATT and SNEGSKA (reference sequence). Trimming stripped 7 bases from V and 3 bases from J, with 15 bases between. The CDR3 contains 14 residues. This clonotype originated in a female donor with papillary thyroid cancer or a benign thyroid nodule (not recorded which). Some clones in this sample may be carry-over from other donors' samples. Sequencing used blood. V is TRBV20-1 and J is TRBJ2-2; D unclear. The CDR3 region has the DNA TGCAGTGTAACAAGCGTGATGGACACCGGGGAGCTGTTTTTT. Translation: CSVTSVMDTGELFF.